This TCR beta chain appears in the sequencing data of a study of blood T cell repertoires in COVID-19. In the study overall: PBMCs, B-cell-depleted T cells, or T cells provided the cDNA or gDNA that made up the material.

Patients of the Seattle cohort, enrolled during active infection, were followed longitudinally. Looked up from germline, CDR1 is SGHRS and CDR2 is YFSETQ. This CDR3 has 15 residues. The trim removed 3 bases at V and 4 bases at J, leaving 5 bases unmatched. Under the authors' procedure: It was from reference gene primer amplification that nucleated cell counts were estimated. Sequencing was performed with immunoSEQ multiplex PCR; in TCRdb, only in-frame clones are kept and a portion is missing. V and J calls and clone size come straight from that table; D and trimming were deduced from the DNA. The sample records 150,000 or so clones, roughly 89% being singletons.

Source material: peripheral blood. This TCR came from a man aged 60-69 years with COVID-19, enrolled during active disease. The J gene is TRBJ1-2, the V gene TRBV5-1; TRBD1 matches at 11 bases. Written as DNA, the CDR3 is TGCGCCAGCAGCTACCGGGACAGGGGGACCTATGGCTACACCTTC. Residues: CASSYRDRGTYGYTF.